These 21 T cell receptor beta chains were all obtained from the same sample, sequenced in a study of T cell responses to AZD1222 COVID-19 vaccine. TCRdb's copy holds only in-frame clones and misses some; the assay was immunoSEQ multiplex PCR. The table shows 150,000 to 200,000 clones, with approximately 86% occurring only once. The sample here was peripheral blood, taken 28 days after the second AZD1222 dose. These receptor sequences come from an adult who received the AZD1222 COVID-19 vaccine.

The chain has TRBV19 and TRBJ1-2; D is unresolved. The CDR3 covers 13 residues. V dropped 3 bases and J dropped 4 bases, with 9 bases sitting between them. CDR1 is LNHDA, CDR2 SQIVND, per germline (reference sequence). In DNA form, the CDR3 reads TGTGCCAGTAGTATGGCACAGACCTATGGCTACACCTTC. Translated, it gives CASSMAQTYGYTF. The full variable domain, rest sourced from reference TRBV19 and TRBJ1-2, is DGGITQSPKYLFRKEGQNVTLSCEQNLNHDAMYWYRQDPGQGLRLIYYSQIVNDFQKGDIAEGYSVSREKKESFPLTVTSAQKNPTAFYLCASSMAQTYGYTFGSGTRLTVV.

The V gene is TRBV6-5, the J gene TRBJ2-3; no definite D call. This CDR3 is 15 amino acids long. The germline V gene has CDR1 MNHEY and CDR2 SVGAGI. Trimming removed 11 bases at V and 0 bases at J, with 18 bases between. The CDR3 coding sequence is TGTGCCCCGGCAACTTTCACTCCTAGCACAGATACGCAGTATTTT. Translation: CAPATFTPSTDTQYF.

The chain joins TRBV6-1 to TRBJ1-5, with TRBD1 matching 7 bases. This CDR3 contains 13 residues. After removal of 5 bases from V and 4 bases from J, the junction contained 2 bases not matched to a gene. Germline V CDR1 and CDR2: MNHNS, SASEGT. For the CDR3, the DNA is TGTGCCAGCAGTTCGGGACAGAATCAGCCCCAGCATTTT. It encodes CASSSGQNQPQHF.

V usage is TRBV27 and J usage is TRBJ1-6, with 7 positions matching TRBD1. Germline CDR1 reads MNHEY; CDR2 reads SMNVEV (reference sequence). This CDR3 has 14 residues. V trimming: 7 bases; J trimming: 5 bases; junction bases outside the gene matches: 5. The CDR3 here is CASTNRGNNSPLHF. DNA for the CDR3: TGTGCCAGCACTAACAGGGGAAATAATTCACCCCTCCACTTT.

V gene TRBV10-1 combines with J gene TRBJ2-5; D possibly corresponds to TRBD1 (5 bases). There are 16 residues in the CDR3. Germline-derived CDR1 and CDR2 are WNHNN and SYGVQD (reference sequence). V was cut by 2 bases and J by 2 bases, with 15 bases left in between. CDR3 in amino acids: CASSEPVTDSQETQYF. In nucleotides, the CDR3 is TGCGCCAGCAGTGAGCCCGTCACAGACAGTCAAGAGACCCAGTACTTC.

This clone has a single count. V gene TRBV19 combines with J gene TRBJ1-5; D is possibly TRBD1 (5 bases). V gave up 7 bases and J gave up 0 bases, with 10 bases separating them. Germline V gene sequence: CDR1 LNHDA, CDR2 SQIVND (reference sequence). This CDR3 comprises 14 residues. In nucleotides, the CDR3 is TGTGCCAGTATGGGGGGTTATAGCAATCAGCCCCAGCATTTT. Amino acid sequence: CASMGGYSNQPQHF. The entire variable domain, with the rest obtained from reference TRBV19 and TRBJ1-5, is as follows: DGGITQSPKYLFRKEGQNVTLSCEQNLNHDAMYWYRQDPGQGLRLIYYSQIVNDFQKGDIAEGYSVSREKKESFPLTVTSAQKNPTAFYLCASMGGYSNQPQHFGDGTRLSIL.

CDR3: CASSGAYEQYF. CDR3 in DNA: TGTGCCAGCAGTGGGGCCTACGAGCAGTACTTC. The chain joins TRBV14 to TRBJ2-7; D gene ambiguous. This CDR3 is 11 amino acids long. The V end lost 6 bases, the J end lost 2 bases, and 5 bases lay between the germline ends. Germline CDR1 and CDR2: SGHDN and FVKESK. Full variable domain (missing parts from reference TRBV14 and TRBJ2-7): EAGVTQFPSHSVIEKGQTVTLRCDPISGHDNLYWYRRVMGKEIKFLLHFVKESKQDESGMPNNRFLAERTGGTYSTLKVQPAELEDSGVYFCASSGAYEQYFGPGTRLTVT.

The chain uses TRBV20-1 and TRBJ1-1; D not certain. Between the trimmed V and J ends, which lost 7 bases and 2 bases, there was a span of 5 bases. The germline V gene has CDR1 DFQATT and CDR2 SNEGSKA (reference sequence). This CDR3 comprises 10 residues. The CDR3 here is CSVRNTEAFF. The CDR3 DNA reads as TGCAGTGTCCGAAACACTGAAGCTTTCTTT.

The J gene is TRBJ1-1, the V gene TRBV11-3, with D possibly being TRBD1 (5 bases). This CDR3 contains 14 residues. Trimming removed 2 bases at V and 7 bases at J, with 14 bases between. Germline CDR1 and CDR2: SGHNT and YENEEA. CDR3 DNA sequence: TGTGCCAGCAGCTTAAGGGCAGGGAGAGGTGAAGCTTTCTTT. Translating gives CASSLRAGRGEAFF.

The V gene is TRBV7-8, the J gene TRBJ1-4; a possible D gene is TRBD1 (6 bases). V dropped 0 bases and J dropped 5 bases, with 10 bases sitting between them. The CDR3 is made up of 15 amino acids. In germline, CDR1 is SGHVS, CDR2 FQNEAQ. The CDR3 is CASSLADRINEKLFF. For the CDR3, the DNA is TGTGCCAGCAGCTTAGCAGACAGGATAAATGAAAAACTGTTTTTT.

In its sample, this clone was seen a few times. The J gene is TRBJ2-1, the V gene TRBV7-2; D is unclear. Germline V gene data show CDR1 as SGHTA and CDR2 as FQGNSA. The V end lost 3 bases, the J end lost 8 bases, and 14 bases lay between the germline ends. The CDR3 extends over 14 amino acids. The DNA of the CDR3 is TGTGCCAGCAGCTTCCTCACAAGGAACGATGAGCAGTTCTTC. Residues: CASSFLTRNDEQFF.

The rearrangement links TRBV11-2 to TRBJ2-2, with TRBD2 as a possible D gene (7 bases). V dropped 5 bases and J dropped 3 bases, with 10 bases sitting between them. The CDR3 covers 14 residues. The germline CDR1 and CDR2 sequences are SGHAT and FQNNGV. CDR3 region: CASSLGGHTGELFF. Here the CDR3 DNA reads TGTGCCAGCAGCCTCGGGGGGCACACCGGGGAGCTGTTTTTT.

This chain connects TRBV28 to TRBJ1-5; the match to TRBD1 covers 7 bases. The CDR3 has 18 residues. Losses at the gene ends were 3 bases for V and 0 bases for J; bases not matched to a gene: 11. The germline V gene has CDR1 MDHEN and CDR2 SYDVKM. The CDR3: CASSFRQGDSYSNQPQHF. Here the CDR3 DNA reads TGTGCCAGCAGTTTTCGACAGGGAGACTCTTATAGCAATCAGCCCCAGCATTTT.

The chain carries TRBV15 and TRBJ2-2; D not resolved. The germline V and J ends were trimmed by 2 bases and 6 bases, with 7 bases remaining between them. The CDR3 has 13 amino acids. CDR1 and CDR2 (germline): LNHNV, YYDKDF (reference sequence). The CDR3 bases are TGTGCCACCAGCAGATCGGTGGCCGGGGAGCTGTTTTTT. Translation gives CATSRSVAGELFF.

This sequence joins TRBV5-1 and TRBJ1-1; 10 bases fit TRBD1. There are 23 residues in the CDR3. V shed 0 bases, J shed 1 base, and the junction held 24 bases outside the gene matches. Germline CDR1 SGHRS, CDR2 YFSETQ. Here the CDR3 reads CASSLATTRNVPGQGPWNTEAFF. The CDR3 DNA reads TGCGCCAGCAGCTTGGCCACCACCCGTAATGTCCCGGGACAGGGGCCCTGGAACACTGAAGCTTTCTTT.

This clone was recorded only once. The genes are TRBV12-3 or TRBV12-4 and TRBJ1-2, with D uncertain. The CDR3 is made up of 13 amino acids. The ends were cut back, 1 base at V and 6 bases at J, with 9 bases in the middle. For the CDR3, the DNA is TGTGCCAGCAGTTTAGGGGTAGGGCATGGCTACACCTTC. Protein product: CASSLGVGHGYTF.

This clone was observed a single time. Other DNA sequences from this sample encode an identical CDR3 as well. The chain carries TRBV7-9 and TRBJ1-2, with D hard to call. V was trimmed by 2 bases and J by 2 bases, leaving 6 bases between them. Per germline, CDR1 SEHNR and CDR2 FQNEAQ (reference sequence). This CDR3 is built from 13 residues. The CDR3: CASSLRENYGYTF. CDR3 bases: TGTGCCAGCAGCTTAAGGGAGAACTATGGCTACACCTTC. The full variable domain, in which reference TRBV7-9 and TRBJ1-2 provide the parts outside the CDR3, is DTGVSQNPRHKITKRGQNVTFRCDPISEHNRLYWYRQTLGQGPEFLTYFQNEAQLEKSRLLSDRFSAERPKGSFSTLEIQRTEQGDSAMYLCASSLRENYGYTFGSGTRLTVV.

V usage is TRBV2 and J usage is TRBJ2-1, with 10 bases identical to TRBD2. Unmatched junction bases numbered 2, after V lost 7 bases and J lost 5 bases. The CDR3 runs 13 residues. Germline assignment: CDR1 SNHLY and CDR2 FYNNEI. CDR3 region: CASTGLADNEQFF. CDR3 DNA: TGTGCCAGCACCGGACTAGCGGACAATGAGCAGTTCTTC.

This clone came up once. The chain recombines TRBV4-3 with TRBJ1-6; D may be TRBD1 (5 bases). The length of the CDR3 is 15 residues. V lost 3 bases, J lost 6 bases, and 12 bases lay in between. The germline V gene encodes CDR1 LGHNA and CDR2 YSLEER. The CDR3: CASSQAGGRNSPLHF. As DNA, the CDR3 is TGCGCCAGCAGCCAGGCCGGGGGTCGTAATTCACCCCTCCACTTT.

This chain connects TRBV19 to TRBJ1-3; tentative D call: TRBD1 (6 bases). This CDR3 contains 15 residues. V was clipped by 7 bases and J by 1 base, with 14 bases between them. Germline V lookup: CDR1 LNHDA, CDR2 SQIVND (reference sequence). The CDR3 protein is CASTQDSSSGNTIYF. The CDR3 region has the DNA TGTGCCAGTACCCAGGACAGTAGTTCTGGAAACACCATATATTTT.

V and J are TRBV7-2 and TRBJ1-4, with TRBD1 as a possible D gene (5 bases). With 4 bases removed from V and 0 bases from J, the gap between germline ends came to 9 bases. The CDR3 has 15 amino acids. Germline CDR1 reads SGHTA; CDR2 reads FQGNSA. CDR3 in DNA: TGTGCCAGCAGCTCCCTGGGGGCAACTAATGAAAAACTGTTTTTT. This sequence encodes CASSSLGATNEKLFF.